This T cell receptor beta chain was sequenced for a study of T cell responses to AZD1222 COVID-19 vaccine. Clones were sequenced by immunoSEQ multiplex PCR, and TCRdb holds only the in-frame ones, with some missing. The repertoire consists of over 120,000 clones, with over 85% occurring once and the leading ten covering approximately 1.8%. Trimming pared 6 bases from V and 5 bases from J, leaving 14 bases between. The CDR3 sequence is 14 residues long. CDR1 is LNHDA and CDR2 is SQIVND in the germline V gene (reference sequence). The chain is built from TRBV19 and TRBJ1-5; perhaps TRBD1 as D (6 bases). The sample was peripheral blood, taken 28 days after the second AZD1222 dose. The sequence was collected from an adult who received the AZD1222 COVID-19 vaccine. CDR3 in amino acids: CASRGTGFYQPQHF. The CDR3 DNA sequence: TGTGCCAGTAGGGGAACAGGGTTTTATCAGCCCCAGCATTTT.